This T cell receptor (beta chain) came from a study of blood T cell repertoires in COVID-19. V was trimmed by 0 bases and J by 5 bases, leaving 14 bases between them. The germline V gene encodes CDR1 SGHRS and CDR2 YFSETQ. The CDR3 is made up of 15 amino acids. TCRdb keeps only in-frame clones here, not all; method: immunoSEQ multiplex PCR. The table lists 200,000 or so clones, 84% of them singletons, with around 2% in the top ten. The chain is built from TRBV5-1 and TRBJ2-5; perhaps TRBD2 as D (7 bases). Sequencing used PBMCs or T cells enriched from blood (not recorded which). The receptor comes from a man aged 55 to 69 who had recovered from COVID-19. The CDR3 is CASSLEGGAHETQYF. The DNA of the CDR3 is TGCGCCAGCAGCTTGGAGGGGGGGGCGCATGAGACCCAGTACTTC.